This section outlines one TCR beta chain sequence together with its context. Its cognate antigen is unknown. This entry comes from a study of immune evolution from preneoplasia to lung adenocarcinoma. General observations from the study: From normal lung to invasive adenocarcinoma, top clone frequencies appeared to decrease.

The CDR3 totals 17 residues. This table comes from immunoSEQ multiplex PCR, and its TCRdb copy is limited to in-frame clones, with some not included. The table lists about 14,000 clones, about 80% of them singletons, with roughly 5.2% in the top ten. Patients had resection in Japan or China between the mid-2010s and the late 2010s. The sequenced sample consisted of FFPE minimally invasive lung adenocarcinoma tissue. The gene calls are TRBV12-2 and TRBJ2-2; the table assigns TRBD2, which was not confirmed against the DNA. TRBV12-2 is an annotated pseudogene. The source is a person aged 70 to 85 with lung adenocarcinoma. The CDR3 is CASRLASGGIGTGELFF. In DNA, the CDR3 is TGTGCAAGTCGCTTAGCTAGCGGGGGAATAGGCACCGGGGAGCTGTTTTTT.